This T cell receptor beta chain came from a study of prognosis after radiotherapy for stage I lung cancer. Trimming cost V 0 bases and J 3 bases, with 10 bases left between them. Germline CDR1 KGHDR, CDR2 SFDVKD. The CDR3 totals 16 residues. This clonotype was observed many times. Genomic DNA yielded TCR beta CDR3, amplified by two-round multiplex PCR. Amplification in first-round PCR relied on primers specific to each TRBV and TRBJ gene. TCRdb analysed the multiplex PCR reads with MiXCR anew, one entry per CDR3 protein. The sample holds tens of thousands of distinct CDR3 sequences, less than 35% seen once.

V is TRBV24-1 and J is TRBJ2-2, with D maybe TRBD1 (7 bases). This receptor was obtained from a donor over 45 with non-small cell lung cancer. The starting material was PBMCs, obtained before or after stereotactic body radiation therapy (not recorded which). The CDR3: CATSDLGRGDTGELFF. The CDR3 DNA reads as TGTGCCACCAGTGATTTGGGCAGGGGGGACACCGGGGAGCTGTTTTTT.